This is a list of T cell receptor beta chains from one sample in a study of sequential checkpoint blockade in melanoma. The repertoire was sequenced with immunoSEQ multiplex PCR; TCRdb's copy has only in-frame clones and lacks some. Here the sample spans around 11,000 clones, roughly 80% being singletons. Sample: CD8+ T cells sorted from blood (inferred from file names), taken from a patient given nivolumab and ipilimumab in sequence. These TCRs come from a human donor with melanoma. Both conserved end residues are part of each CDR3. Each record gives: V gene, J gene, D gene, clone size, CDR3 DNA, CDR3 protein. D genes are given only for firm matches. Not every row has a clone size; where given, it reads once, few, many or a size class.

TRBV27	TRBJ2-7	TRBD2	.	TGTGCCAGCAGTCCCCCTAGCGGGAGCCCCTACGAGCAGTACTTC	CASSPPSGSPYEQYF
TRBV6-6	TRBJ1-1	.	.	TGTGCCAGCAGCTGGGCCCTGAACACTGAAGCTTTCTTT	CASSWALNTEAFF
TRBV7-9	TRBJ1-5	TRBD1	few	TGTGCCAGCAGTACCCAGGGGGCGAGTCAGCCCCAGCATTTT	CASSTQGASQPQHF
TRBV6-5	TRBJ1-1	.	few	TGTGCCAGCAGTCTCTCTCAGGATGCCGAAGCTTTCTTT	CASSLSQDAEAFF
TRBV6-5	TRBJ2-7	.	few	TGTGCCAGCACAACAGGGCCTGTCTACGAGCAGTACTTC	CASTTGPVYEQYF
TRBV5-4	TRBJ2-1	.	.	TGTGCCAGCAGCTGGGACACCTACAATGAGCAGTTCTTC	CASSWDTYNEQFF
TRBV5-4	TRBJ1-2	.	.	TGTGCCAGCAGCTTGTATTATGGCTACACCTTC	CASSLYYGYTF
TRBV7-9	TRBJ2-7	TRBD2	medium-sized	TGTGCCAGCAGCTTATCCAGCGGGAGCCACGAGCAGTACTTC	CASSLSSGSHEQYF
TRBV5-1	TRBJ1-3	TRBD1	.	TGCGCCAGCAGCCAGAAACAGGGGGCGCAAGGAAACACCATATATTTT	CASSQKQGAQGNTIYF
TRBV27	TRBJ2-7	.	.	TGTGCCAGCAGTTTAACTTTTTCCTACGAGCAGTACTTC	CASSLTFSYEQYF